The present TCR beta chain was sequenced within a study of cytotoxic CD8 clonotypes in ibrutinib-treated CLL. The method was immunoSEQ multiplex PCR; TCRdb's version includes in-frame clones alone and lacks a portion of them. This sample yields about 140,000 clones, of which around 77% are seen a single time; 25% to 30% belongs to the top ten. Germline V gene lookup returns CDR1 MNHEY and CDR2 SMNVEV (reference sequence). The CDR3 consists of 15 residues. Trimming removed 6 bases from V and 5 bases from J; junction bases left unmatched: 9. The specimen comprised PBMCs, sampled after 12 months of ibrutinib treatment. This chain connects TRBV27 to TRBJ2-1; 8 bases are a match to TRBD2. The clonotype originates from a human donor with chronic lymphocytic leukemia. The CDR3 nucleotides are TGTGCCAGCAGGGCCCTTGCGGGAGGCAACAATGAGCAGTTCTTC. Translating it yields CASRALAGGNNEQFF.